This T cell receptor beta chain was captured in a study of blood T cell repertoires in COVID-19. CDR3 length: 15 residues. J gave up 8 bases and V 6 bases, and 8 bases lay outside the gene matches. Germline V gene data show CDR1 as MDHEN and CDR2 as SYDVKM. Profiled with immunoSEQ multiplex PCR; TCRdb holds only in-frame clones, not every one. The data show tens of thousands of clones, 75% to 85% seen once. The sample taken for sequencing was peripheral blood. The gene calls are TRBV28 and TRBJ1-4; TRBD1 matches 11 bases. The TCR comes from a man in his thirties or forties with COVID-19, enrolled during active disease. The CDR3 region has the DNA TGTGCCAGCAGAGACGGACAGGGGGCGCTGGAAAAACTGTTTTTT. Protein sequence: CASRDGQGALEKLFF. The full variable domain, completed using reference TRBV28 and TRBJ1-4, is DVKVTQSSRYLVKRTGEKVFLECVQDMDHENMFWYRQDPGLGLRLIYFSYDVKMKEKGDIPEGYSVSREKKERFSLILESASTNQTSMYLCASRDGQGALEKLFFGSGTQLSVL.